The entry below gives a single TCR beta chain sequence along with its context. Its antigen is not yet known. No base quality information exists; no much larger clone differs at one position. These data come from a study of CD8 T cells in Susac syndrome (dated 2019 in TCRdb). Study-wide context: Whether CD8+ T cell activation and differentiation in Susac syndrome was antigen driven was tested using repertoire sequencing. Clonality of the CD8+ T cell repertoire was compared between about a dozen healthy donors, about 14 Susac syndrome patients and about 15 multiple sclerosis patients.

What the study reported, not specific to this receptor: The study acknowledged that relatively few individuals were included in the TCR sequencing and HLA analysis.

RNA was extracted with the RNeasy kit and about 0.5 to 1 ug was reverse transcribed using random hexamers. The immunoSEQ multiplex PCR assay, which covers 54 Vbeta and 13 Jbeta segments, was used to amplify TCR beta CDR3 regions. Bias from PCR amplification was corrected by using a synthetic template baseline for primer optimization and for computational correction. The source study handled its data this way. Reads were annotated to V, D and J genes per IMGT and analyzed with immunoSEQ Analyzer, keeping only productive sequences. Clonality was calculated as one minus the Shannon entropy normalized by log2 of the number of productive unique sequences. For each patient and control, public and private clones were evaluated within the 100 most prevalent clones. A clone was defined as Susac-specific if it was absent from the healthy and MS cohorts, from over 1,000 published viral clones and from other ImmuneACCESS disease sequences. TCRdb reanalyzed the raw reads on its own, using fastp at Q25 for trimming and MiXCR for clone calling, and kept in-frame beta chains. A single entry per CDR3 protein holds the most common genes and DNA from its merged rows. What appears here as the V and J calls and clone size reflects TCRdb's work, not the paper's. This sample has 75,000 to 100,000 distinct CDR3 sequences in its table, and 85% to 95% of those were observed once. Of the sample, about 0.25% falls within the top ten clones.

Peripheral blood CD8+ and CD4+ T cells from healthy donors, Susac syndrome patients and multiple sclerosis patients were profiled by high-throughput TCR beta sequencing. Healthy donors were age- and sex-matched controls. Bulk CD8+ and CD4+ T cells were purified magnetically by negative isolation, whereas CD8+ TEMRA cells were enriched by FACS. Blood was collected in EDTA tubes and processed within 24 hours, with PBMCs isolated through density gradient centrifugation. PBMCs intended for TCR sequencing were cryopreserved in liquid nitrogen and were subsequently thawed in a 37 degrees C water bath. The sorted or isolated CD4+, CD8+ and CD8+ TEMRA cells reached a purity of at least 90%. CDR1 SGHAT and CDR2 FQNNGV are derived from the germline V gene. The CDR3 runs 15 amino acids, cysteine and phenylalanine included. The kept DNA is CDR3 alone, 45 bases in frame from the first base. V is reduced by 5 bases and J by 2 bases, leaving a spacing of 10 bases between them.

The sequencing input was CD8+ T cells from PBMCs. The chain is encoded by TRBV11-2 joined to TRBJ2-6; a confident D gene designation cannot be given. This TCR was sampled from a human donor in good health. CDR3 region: CASSPIHAGANVLTF. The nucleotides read TGTGCCAGCAGCCCCATACACGCTGGGGCCAACGTCCTGACTTTC.